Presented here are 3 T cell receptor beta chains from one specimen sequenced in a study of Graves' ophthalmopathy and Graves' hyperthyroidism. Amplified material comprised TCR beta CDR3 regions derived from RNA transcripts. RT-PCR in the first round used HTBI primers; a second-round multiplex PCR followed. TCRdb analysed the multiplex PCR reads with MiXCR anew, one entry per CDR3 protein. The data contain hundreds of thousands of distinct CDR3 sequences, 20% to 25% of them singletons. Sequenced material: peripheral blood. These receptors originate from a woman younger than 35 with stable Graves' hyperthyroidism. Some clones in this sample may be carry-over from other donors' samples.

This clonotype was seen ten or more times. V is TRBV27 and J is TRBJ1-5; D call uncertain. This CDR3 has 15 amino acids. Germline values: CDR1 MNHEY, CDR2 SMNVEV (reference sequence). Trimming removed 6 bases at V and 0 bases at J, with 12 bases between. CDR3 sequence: CASSRLPGSNQPQHF. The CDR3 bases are TGTGCCAGCAGCCGGTTACCAGGTAGCAATCAGCCCCAGCATTTT.

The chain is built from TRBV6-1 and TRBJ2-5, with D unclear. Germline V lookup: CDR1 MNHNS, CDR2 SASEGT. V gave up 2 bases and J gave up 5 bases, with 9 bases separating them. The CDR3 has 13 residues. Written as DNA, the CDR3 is TGTGCCAGCAGTGAATACGTGGACGAGACCCAGTACTTC. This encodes CASSEYVDETQYF.

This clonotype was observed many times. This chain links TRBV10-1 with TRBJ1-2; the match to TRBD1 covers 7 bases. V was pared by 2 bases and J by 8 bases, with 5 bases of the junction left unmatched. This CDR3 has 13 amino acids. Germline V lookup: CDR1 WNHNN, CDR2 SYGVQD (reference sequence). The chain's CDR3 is CASSERRTGGYTF. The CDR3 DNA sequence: TGCGCCAGCAGTGAGAGACGGACAGGCGGCTACACCTTC.